This entry concerns a single T cell receptor beta chain. Generated by immunoSEQ multiplex PCR, the TCRdb table keeps only in-frame clones and is missing some. The sample lists about 120,000 clones; about 92% were seen once. This entry comes from a study of control samples from healthy donors and cancer patients. Germline V CDR1 and CDR2: SGHTA, FQGNSA. The CDR3 is 15 amino acids. Germline trimming cut 5 bases from V and 2 bases from J; bases unmatched to any gene: 5. Sequenced: PBMCs. The V call is TRBV7-2, the J call TRBJ2-4; 8 positions agree with TRBD1. The sequence came from a man aged 50 or older with head and neck cancer. The CDR3 loop reads CASSAGTGPKNIQYF. In DNA, the CDR3 is TGTGCCAGCAGCGCGGGGACAGGTCCCAAAAACATTCAGTACTTC.